This entry features one TCR beta chain sequence. The germline gives CDR1 SEHNR, CDR2 FQNEAQ (reference sequence). V lost 5 bases, J lost 1 base, and 2 bases lay in between. This CDR3 region has 11 residues. This specimen comes from a study of T cell repertoires in ileal Crohn's disease. The wider study: Every patient was operated on for stricturing (about 60%) or penetrating (about 40%) complications.

Repertoires were generated with immunoSEQ multiplex PCR, while TCRdb's copy carries only in-frame clones and drops some. The table lists some 4,500 clones, 70% to 80% of them singletons. The sequence was collected from an adult with Crohn's disease. V and J are TRBV7-9 and TRBJ2-5; no firm D call. Material: ileal tissue. The CDR3 DNA sequence: TGTGCCAGCAGCCTCCAAGAGACCCAGTACTTC. Protein product: CASSLQETQYF.